A selection of T cell receptor beta chains follows, all from one sample in a study of blood T cell repertoires in COVID-19. Clones were sequenced by immunoSEQ multiplex PCR, and TCRdb holds only the in-frame ones, with some missing. The data show fewer than 650,000 clones, around 90% seen once. The source material was peripheral blood. The receptors shown here come from a woman in her 50s with COVID-19, enrolled during active disease. CDR3s include the opening cysteine and the closing phenylalanine or tryptophan. The D gene is left open where the match is weak.

V gene,J gene,D gene,CDR3 protein
TRBV3-1/TRBV3-2,TRBJ2-7,.,CASSPQEDEQYF
TRBV13,TRBJ2-1,.,CASSLGNRVNEQFF
TRBV5-1,TRBJ1-4,.,CASSSLDSLNEKLFF
TRBV28,TRBJ2-1,.,CASSLGGGAGFF
TRBV6-5,TRBJ1-1,TRBD1,CASSRDRLGTEAFF
TRBV5-5,TRBJ2-1,TRBD2,CASSPSGGSYNEQFF
TRBV9,TRBJ2-3,TRBD1,CASSPYPGQAFSSTDTQYF
TRBV11-3,TRBJ2-1,.,CASSLVSGNEQFF
TRBV2,TRBJ2-7,.,CASSGQAATYEQYF
TRBV2,TRBJ2-7,TRBD2,CASSGTNFHEQYF
TRBV29-1,TRBJ1-1,.,CSVEGQLNTEAFF
TRBV3-1/TRBV3-2,TRBJ1-1,.,CASSQLRGGLAAFF
TRBV14,TRBJ1-6,.,CASFLWMGGNDSYNSPLHF
TRBV6-2/TRBV6-3,TRBJ1-2,.,CASSYLEGYGYTF
TRBV28,TRBJ1-5,TRBD1,CASRTRTGGAFYQPQHF
TRBV7-9,TRBJ1-1,TRBD1,CASSLGTGPNTEAFF
TRBV9,TRBJ2-7,.,CASSVDHYEQYF
TRBV28,TRBJ2-7,TRBD1,CASSFSDPQGSEQYF